This is a list of T cell receptor beta chains from one sample in a study of molecular identifiers for immune sequencing clone quantification. TCRdb reprocessed the PCR reads via MiXCR and lists one record per CDR3 protein. The repertoire holds 65,000 or so distinct CDR3 sequences, with under 20% as singletons. Sequenced: naive CD8+ T cells from blood, with Jurkat cell RNA spiked in. The receptors stem from a human donor in good health. Some libraries in this study had Jurkat cell RNA spiked in. Each CDR3 is given with its conserved first and last residue. The D gene is left open where the match is weak. Clone size appears in some rows only: once, few, many, or a class for an expanded clone.

J	D	length	size	V	CDR3	DNA
TRBJ2-1	-	11	many	TRBV29-1	CSVELQNEQFF	TGCAGCGTTGAATTACAGAATGAGCAGTTCTTC
TRBJ2-5	-	11	many	TRBV19	CASSIGGTQYF	TGTGCCAGTAGTATTGGGGGGACCCAGTACTTC
TRBJ1-5	-	17	-	TRBV10-1	CASSEVEAGPLTDTQHF	TGCGCCAGCAGTGAGGTGGAGGCAGGGCCGTTGACGGATACGCAGCATTTT
TRBJ2-1	-	16	many	TRBV5-1	CASSLSSLAPYNEQFF	TGCGCCAGCAGCTTGTCGAGCCTAGCGCCCTACAATGAGCAGTTCTTC
TRBJ1-1	TRBD1	20	medium-sized	TRBV23-1	CATPQGGELYSNRVNTEAFF	TGCGCCACTCCCCAGGGGGGTGAGTTGTACTCCAACCGAGTGAACACTGAAGCTTTCTTT
TRBJ2-1	TRBD2	16	-	TRBV14	CASSARLAGGYNEQFF	TGTGCCAGCAGCGCGCGACTAGCGGGAGGCTACAATGAGCAGTTCTTC
TRBJ2-7	TRBD1	12	-	TRBV28	CASSTGGYEQCF	TGTGCCAGTTCGACAGGGGGATACGAGCAGTGCTTC
TRBJ2-1	TRBD1	15	-	TRBV29-1	CSVRTWDRGYNEQFF	TGCAGCGTTAGAACCTGGGACAGGGGGTACAATGAGCAGTTCTTC
TRBJ2-7	-	14	many	TRBV7-2	CASSFSGSAYEQYF	TGTGCCAGCAGCTTTAGCGGAAGCGCCTACGAGCAGTACTTC
TRBJ1-5	-	17	many	TRBV4-1	CASSQGLIGDKGQPQHF	TGCGCCAGCAGCCAAGGTTTGATCGGGGACAAGGGACAGCCCCAGCATTTT
TRBJ2-5	-	14	many	TRBV5-1	CASSLGVVEETQYF	TGCGCCAGCAGCTTGGGGGTGGTGGAAGAGACCCAGTACTTC
TRBJ2-3	TRBD2	18	many	TRBV27	CASSLTLAGQKGYDTQYF	TGTGCCAGCAGTTTAACGCTAGCGGGACAGAAAGGTTACGATACGCAGTATTTT
TRBJ1-1	-	12	many	TRBV7-2	CASSFVGTEAFF	TGTGCCAGCAGCTTTGTCGGCACTGAAGCTTTCTTT
TRBJ2-7	TRBD2	14	many	TRBV6-6	CASNLLAGGYEQYF	TGTGCCAGCAATCTACTAGCGGGAGGTTACGAGCAGTACTTC
TRBJ1-1	-	13	many	TRBV11-3	CAGTPGQGTEAFF	TGTGCCGGGACCCCGGGCCAGGGCACTGAAGCTTTCTTT
TRBJ2-5	-	15	few	TRBV6-8	CASSEVGQNQETQYF	TGTGCCAGCAGTGAGGTTGGACAGAACCAAGAGACCCAGTACTTC
TRBJ1-1	-	13	many	TRBV10-2	CASSTGIGTEASF	TGCGCCAGCAGTACCGGAATCGGGACTGAAGCTTCCTTT
TRBJ2-2	-	13	many	TRBV9	CASNPANTGELFF	TGTGCCAGCAACCCCGCGAACACCGGGGAGCTGTTTTTT
TRBJ2-7	TRBD2	13	many	TRBV29-1	CSVSSGSLYEQYF	TGCAGCGTCTCTAGCGGGAGTTTGTACGAGCAGTACTTC
TRBJ2-1	-	13	-	TRBV27	CASSRDWGNEQFF	TGTGCCAGCAGTCGGGACTGGGGGAATGAGCAGTTCTTC
TRBJ2-1	-	16	many	TRBV5-4	CASSLVGPRAYNEQFF	TGTGCCAGCAGCTTGGTCGGGCCTAGAGCCTACAATGAGCAGTTCTTC
TRBJ2-7	-	13	many	TRBV11-2	CASSLAPAYEQYF	TGTGCCAGCAGTCTAGCCCCAGCCTACGAGCAGTACTTC
TRBJ2-2	-	12	many	TRBV6-5	CASSFNTGELFF	TGTGCCAGCAGTTTTAACACCGGGGAGCTGTTTTTT
TRBJ2-3	TRBD2	17	-	TRBV10-3	CAIKGEASGRITDTQHF	TGTGCCATCAAGGGGGAGGCTAGCGGGAGGATCACAGATACGCAGCATTTC
TRBJ2-1	TRBD2	12	-	TRBV11-3	CASSLGTSGKFF	TGTGCCAGCAGCTTAGGTACTAGCGGGAAATTCTTC
TRBJ2-4	TRBD1	10	many	TRBV28	CASSFETGAF	TGTGCCAGCAGTTTTGAGACAGGGGCTTTC
TRBJ2-7	-	15	few	TRBV4-1	CASSPDRTLGDEQYF	TGCGCCAGCAGCCCAGACCGGACCTTGGGAGACGAGCAGTACTTC
TRBJ2-1	TRBD2	15	many	TRBV20-1	CSARDGSGSSREQFF	TGCAGTGCTAGAGATGGTAGCGGGAGTAGTCGTGAGCAGTTCTTC
TRBJ2-1	-	14	many	TRBV7-9	CASSFGYGTGEQFF	TGTGCCAGCAGCTTTGGCTACGGCACCGGTGAGCAGTTCTTC
TRBJ2-1	TRBD2	16	once	TRBV20-1	CSARDPGTSVYNEQFF	TGCAGTGCTAGAGATCCCGGGACTAGCGTGTACAATGAGCAGTTCTTC
TRBJ1-1	TRBD1	12	many	TRBV29-1	CSAEDRAPEAFF	TGCAGCGCCGAGGACAGGGCGCCAGAAGCTTTCTTT
TRBJ2-3	-	16	few	TRBV7-9	CASSPRGVAEGGTQYF	TGTGCCAGCAGTCCCAGGGGAGTAGCGGAAGGGGGTACGCAGTATTTT
TRBJ2-7	TRBD2	17	-	TRBV2	CASSTPGGTSGPYEQYF	TGTGCCAGCAGTACCCCGGGCGGGACTAGCGGCCCCTACGAGCAGTACTTC
TRBJ2-1	-	14	-	TRBV5-8	CARRRHCEYNEQFF	TGTGCCAGAAGGCGACACTGCGAGTACAATGAGCAGTTCTTC
TRBJ2-1	-	14	few	TRBV27	CASSYTSSYNEQFF	TGTGCCAGCAGCTATACGAGCTCCTACAATGAGCAGTTCTTC
TRBJ2-7	-	15	few	TRBV27	CASSLRSAYSYEQYF	TGTGCCAGCAGTTTACGCTCAGCCTACTCCTACGAGCAGTACTTC
TRBJ2-7	TRBD1	18	many	TRBV7-8	CASSFTGTGARLPYEQYF	TGTGCCAGCAGCTTCACCGGGACAGGGGCCCGTCTACCCTACGAGCAGTACTTC
TRBJ2-7	TRBD1	14	few	TRBV27	CASSPGTGSNEQYF	TGTGCCAGCAGTCCCGGGACAGGGTCCAACGAGCAGTACTTC
TRBJ2-7	TRBD2	16	many	TRBV6-5	CASSPGVGEGAYEQYF	TGTGCCAGCAGCCCTGGGGTTGGGGAGGGTGCCTACGAGCAGTACTTC
TRBJ2-2	-	12	-	TRBV7-9	CASSQVAGELFF	TGTGCCAGCAGCCAGGTGGCCGGGGAGCTGTTTTTT
TRBJ2-1	TRBD2	15	-	TRBV11-3	CASSFSAGDWYEQFF	TGTGCCAGCAGCTTTTCAGCGGGAGACTGGTATGAGCAGTTCTTC
TRBJ2-7	TRBD1	14	-	TRBV12-3/TRBV12-4	CASSEGTGAYEQYF	TGTGCCAGCAGCGAAGGGACAGGAGCCTACGAGCAGTACTTC
TRBJ2-2	TRBD2	18	many	TRBV12-3/TRBV12-4	CASSSQSLTSGGTGELFF	TGTGCCAGCAGTTCGCAATCCCTCACTAGCGGTGGGACCGGGGAGCTGTTTTTT
TRBJ2-7	-	17	-	TRBV2	CASGEFLEGPNPYEQYF	TGTGCCAGCGGTGAGTTTTTGGAGGGGCCAAACCCCTACGAGCAGTACTTC
TRBJ1-1	-	13	many	TRBV7-9	CASSPRGGTEAFF	TGTGCCAGCAGCCCGAGAGGGGGGACTGAAGCTTTCTTT
TRBJ2-2	-	17	-	TRBV9	CASSGRPADPLIGELFF	TGTGCCAGCAGCGGTCGCCCTGCAGATCCGCTGATCGGGGAGCTGTTTTTT
TRBJ2-1	TRBD2	17	-	TRBV5-1	CASSLELAGLRHNEQFF	TGCGCCAGCAGCTTGGAACTAGCGGGTCTTAGACACAATGAGCAGTTCTTC
TRBJ1-3	-	14	many	TRBV12-3/TRBV12-4	CASRPAVVGNTIYF	TGTGCCAGCAGGCCAGCCGTAGTTGGAAACACCATATATTTT
TRBJ2-3	TRBD2	18	many	TRBV12-3/TRBV12-4	CASSGLAGGPSRSNTQYF	TGTGCCAGCAGCGGACTAGCGGGAGGGCCCTCTCGGTCGAATACGCAGTATTTT
TRBJ2-3	-	13	many	TRBV7-3	CASGVGATDTQYF	TGTGCCAGCGGTGTGGGCGCCACAGATACGCAGTATTTT
TRBJ1-4	-	14	many	TRBV7-2	CASSLRTTNEKLFF	TGTGCCAGCAGCCTAAGGACGACTAATGAAAAACTGTTTTTT
TRBJ2-3	-	13	many	TRBV13	CASSLGWEDTQYF	TGTGCCAGCAGCTTAGGCTGGGAGGATACGCAGTATTTT
TRBJ2-3	TRBD2	19	many	TRBV5-4	CASSLGPGLAHSSTDTQYF	TGTGCCAGCAGCTTAGGTCCGGGACTAGCGCATTCTAGCACAGATACGCAGTATTTT
TRBJ2-7	-	13	many	TRBV6-6	CASRKENSYEQYF	TGTGCCAGCAGGAAGGAGAATAGCTACGAGCAGTACTTC
TRBJ1-1	-	15	many	TRBV13	CASSASRAGRAEAFF	TGTGCCAGCAGCGCGTCGAGGGCCGGTAGGGCTGAAGCTTTCTTT
TRBJ2-7	-	15	many	TRBV2	CASIRSGETDYEQYF	TGTGCCAGCATTCGATCGGGGGAGACGGACTACGAGCAGTACTTC
TRBJ1-1	-	15	many	TRBV5-1	CASSLRADQRAEAFF	TGCGCCAGCAGCTTGCGGGCCGATCAGCGGGCCGAAGCTTTCTTT
TRBJ2-7	TRBD2	14	many	TRBV25-1	CASSLAETGYEQYF	TGTGCCAGCAGTCTAGCGGAGACCGGCTACGAGCAGTACTTC
TRBJ2-7	TRBD2	14	many	TRBV10-3	CAISASGTSYEQYF	TGTGCCATCAGTGCTAGCGGGACTTCCTACGAGCAGTACTTC
TRBJ2-7	-	13	few	TRBV20-1	CSARPDGNYEQYF	TGCAGTGCTAGACCAGACGGGAACTACGAGCAGTACTTC